The clone carrying this T cell receptor beta chain was picked up many times. Researchers made TCR beta libraries by using iRepertoire HTBI primers and running Arm-PCR on CDR3 regions. TCRdb re-called the multiplex PCR reads with MiXCR, one entry per CDR3 protein. The repertoire holds 320,000 or so distinct CDR3 sequences, with roughly 18% as singletons. This specimen comes from a study of regulatory T cells in long-lasting Graves disease. Per the germline V gene, CDR1 is SGHTA and CDR2 is FQGNSA. Between the trimmed V and J ends, which lost 1 base and 5 bases, there was a span of 8 bases. This CDR3 is 13 amino acids long. Time point here: newly diagnosed GD, antithyroid drugs for less than 3 months. There was RNA extracted from PBMCs, and the TCR library was made from it.

The chain is built from TRBV7-2 and TRBJ2-5; D gene uncertain. Specimen: peripheral blood mononuclear cells (PBMCs), collected at new diagnosis, from a patient treated with antithyroid drugs. The sequence derives from a female donor with Graves disease. CDR3 sequence (DNA): TGTGCCAGCAGCTTAGTAGCTGAGGAGACCCAGTACTTC. It specifies CASSLVAEETQYF. The full variable domain, with the rest looked up from reference TRBV7-2 and TRBJ2-5, is GAGVSQSPSNKVTEKGKDVELRCDPISGHTALYWYRQSLGQGLEFLIYFQGNSAPDKSGLPSDRFSAERTGGSVSTLTIQRTQQEDSAVYLCASSLVAEETQYFGPGTRLLVL.